Sequencing of this T cell receptor (beta chain) was carried out in a study of blood T cell repertoires in COVID-19. Profiled with immunoSEQ multiplex PCR; TCRdb holds only in-frame clones, not every one. In the table there are more than 150,000 clones, approximately 80% of which are singletons. Trimming cost V 5 bases and J 4 bases; bases outside gene matches: 7. This CDR3 region has 14 residues. Germline CDR1 is MDHEN and CDR2 is SYDVKM. Sequencing used peripheral blood. This receptor was identified in a woman aged 60 to 75 with acute or convalescent COVID-19. The chain is built from TRBV28 and TRBJ2-5; 7 nucleotides line up with TRBD1. The CDR3 region is CASSGTEFIETQYF. CDR3 in DNA: TGTGCCAGCAGTGGGACAGAATTCATAGAGACCCAGTACTTC.